This T cell receptor beta chain was sequenced in a study of regulatory T cells in long-lasting Graves disease. CDR1 and CDR2 (germline): SGHNT, YYREEE (reference sequence). Trimming removed 3 bases from V and 0 bases from J; junction bases left unmatched: 4. This CDR3 spans 15 amino acids. With iRepertoire HTBI primers and Arm-PCR of CDR3 regions, TCR beta libraries were built. From the multiplex PCR reads, TCRdb called clonotypes with MiXCR, one entry per CDR3 protein. This sample has about half a million distinct CDR3 sequences, with approximately 12% found just once. As to time point: newly diagnosed GD, antithyroid drugs for less than 3 months. With RNA extracted from PBMCs as input, the TCR library was made. This clonotype was recorded at least ten times. This same sample was also taken into another study, of T cells in Graves' hyperthyroidism and ophthalmopathy. That work contributes: Diagnosing involved the use of clinical symptoms, serum thyroxine and TRAb, thyroid ultrasound and orbital computed tomography.

The sequence was obtained from a woman aged 25 to 45 with Graves disease. This sequence joins TRBV5-4 and TRBJ2-3, with 7 bases identical to TRBD2. The sequencing here drew on peripheral blood mononuclear cells (PBMCs), taken at new diagnosis, from a patient treated with antithyroid drugs. CDR3 DNA sequence: TGTGCCAGCAGCTGGGGGGGAACTAGCACAGATACGCAGTATTTT. Protein product: CASSWGGTSTDTQYF.